These 16 T cell receptor beta chains were sequenced from one sample in a study of blood T cell repertoires in COVID-19. Clones were read by immunoSEQ multiplex PCR, and TCRdb kept only the in-frame ones, dropping some. In the table there are about 20,000 clones, 79% of which are singletons. Material for sequencing was peripheral blood. Every receptor here comes from an elderly man with acute or convalescent COVID-19.

The chain is built from TRBV9 and TRBJ2-5, with D possibly being TRBD1 (6 bases). The germline V gene has CDR1 SGDLS and CDR2 YYNGEE. V was cut by 4 bases and J by 7 bases, with 20 bases left in between. The CDR3 has 15 residues. CDR3 amino acids: CASSPRTALFGTQYF. For the CDR3, the DNA is TGTGCCAGCAGCCCCCGGACAGCATTGTTTGGGACCCAGTACTTC.

Only one count was recorded for this clone. The genes are TRBV19 and TRBJ1-5, with 8 bases that match TRBD1. The V gene end was trimmed by 4 bases and the J gene end by 3 bases; junction bases not matched to a gene: 5. The germline gives CDR1 LNHDA, CDR2 SQIVND (reference sequence). The CDR3 consists of 15 residues. The DNA for the CDR3 is TGTGCCAGTAGTACTACAGGGGGTGCCAATCAGCCCCAGCATTTT. Translated, it gives CASSTTGGANQPQHF.

The V call is TRBV9, the J call TRBJ2-3, with D possibly TRBD1 on 5 matching bases. This CDR3 region has 14 residues. Looked up from germline, CDR1 is SGDLS and CDR2 is YYNGEE. V shed 4 bases and J shed 6 bases, with 15 bases lying between them. The CDR3 spells CASSPWGATDTQYF. The CDR3 nucleotides are TGTGCCAGCAGCCCGTGGGGCGCCACGGATACGCAGTATTTT.

V and J are TRBV11-3 and TRBJ2-1; TRBD2 matches at 8 bases. CDR3 length: 15 residues. J was trimmed by 0 bases and V by 5 bases; bases with no gene match: 3. Germline CDR1 SGHNT, CDR2 YENEEA. CDR3 amino acids: CASSPGTSSYNEQFF. DNA of the CDR3: TGTGCCAGCAGCCCCGGGACTAGCTCCTACAATGAGCAGTTCTTC.

The chain links TRBV5-6 to TRBJ2-2; D possibly corresponds to TRBD2 (6 bases). CDR1 and CDR2 (germline): SGHDT, YYEEEE. The CDR3 loop spans 17 amino acids. The V and J ends lost 4 bases and 0 bases respectively, with 16 bases between them. CDR3 bases: TGTGCCAGCAGCACGGAGAAGTGGAGGGCGAACACCGGGGAGCTGTTTTTT. It encodes CASSTEKWRANTGELFF.

The chain carries TRBV7-2 and TRBJ1-5, with a weak D call TRBD1 (5 bases). Trimming took off 4 bases at V and 3 bases at J, with 13 bases between the two ends. Germline V gene sequence: CDR1 SGHTA, CDR2 FQGNSA. The CDR3 contains 15 residues. The CDR3 loop is CASSSDGHLNQPQHF. In DNA form, the CDR3 reads TGTGCCAGCAGCTCCGACGGACACCTCAATCAGCCCCAGCATTTT.

The V call is TRBV3-1 (or the pseudogene TRBV3-2), the J call TRBJ1-5; perhaps TRBD1 as D (6 bases). From germline, CDR1 is LGHDT and CDR2 YNNKEL (reference sequence). The germline V and J ends were trimmed by 4 bases and 7 bases, with 14 bases remaining between them. This CDR3 has 14 amino acids. The CDR3 DNA reads as TGTGCCAGCAGCCCCCGGAAGGGGGACCAGCCCCAGCATTTT. It translates to CASSPRKGDQPQHF.

The V and J genes are TRBV19 and TRBJ1-4, with D maybe TRBD1 (6 bases). The germline gives CDR1 LNHDA, CDR2 SQIVND (reference sequence). Trimming cost V 9 bases and J 7 bases, with 15 bases left between them. CDR3 length: 13 residues. CDR3 in DNA: TGTGCCAGCCGACAGGAAGGAAGTGAAAAACTGTTTTTT. Protein product: CASRQEGSEKLFF.

The chain recombines TRBV7-9 with TRBJ1-1, with a possible D match to TRBD1 (5 bases). CDR1 is SEHNR and CDR2 is FQNEAQ in the germline V gene (reference sequence). This CDR3 has 14 residues. Trimming removed 2 bases from V and 1 base from J, with 8 bases in between. This CDR3 is CASSLQGGNTEAFF. CDR3 nucleotides: TGTGCCAGCAGCTTACAGGGAGGGAACACTGAAGCTTTCTTT. The complete variable domain, with remaining parts taken from reference TRBV7-9 and TRBJ1-1, reads DTGVSQNPRHKITKRGQNVTFRCDPISEHNRLYWYRQTLGQGPEFLTYFQNEAQLEKSRLLSDRFSAERPKGSFSTLEIQRTEQGDSAMYLCASSLQGGNTEAFFGQGTRLTVV.

Only a few counts were recorded for this clone. The V gene is TRBV20-1, the J gene TRBJ1-5; 7 bases align to TRBD1. V trimming: 3 bases; J trimming: 0 bases; junction bases outside the gene matches: 8. The germline gives CDR1 DFQATT, CDR2 SNEGSKA (reference sequence). The CDR3 has 16 residues. The CDR3 DNA sequence: TGCAGTGCTAGTGGTCCAGGGGGGTATAGCAATCAGCCCCAGCATTTT. Its translation is CSASGPGGYSNQPQHF.

The table lists this clone with a count of one. This rearrangement joins TRBV18 to TRBJ2-1; D is uncertain. The germline V gene has CDR1 KGHSH and CDR2 LQKENI. Trimming pared 4 bases from V and 5 bases from J, leaving 9 bases between. The CDR3 runs to 13 residues. CDR3 protein: CASSLTPDNEQFF. The CDR3 DNA sequence: TGTGCCAGCTCACTCACCCCGGACAATGAGCAGTTCTTC.

The J gene is TRBJ1-5, the V gene TRBV19; D is ambiguous. Per germline, CDR1 LNHDA and CDR2 SQIVND (reference sequence). Trimming pared 6 bases from V and 9 bases from J, leaving 12 bases between. CDR3 length: 12 amino acids. Here the CDR3 DNA reads TGTGCCAGTAGGAGGGCAGGTTTGCCCCAGCATTTT. This gives the protein CASRRAGLPQHF.

This chain uses TRBV30 with TRBJ2-7; TRBD2 matches at 9 bases. After removal of 4 bases from V and 4 bases from J, the junction contained 8 bases not matched to a gene. CDR3 length equals 14 residues. Germline assignment: CDR1 GTSNPN and CDR2 SVGIG (reference sequence). In DNA, the CDR3 is TGTGCCTGGAAGAAAGTAGCGGGAGTTTACGAGCAGTACTTC. It specifies CAWKKVAGVYEQYF.

The V gene is TRBV2, the J gene TRBJ2-1, with a possible D match to TRBD1 (5 bases). Germline lookup yields CDR1 SNHLY and CDR2 FYNNEI. Deletions cut 4 bases from V and 6 bases from J, with 10 bases between. There are 13 residues in the CDR3. The CDR3 spells CASSVWQGNEQFF. Here the CDR3 DNA reads TGTGCCAGCAGTGTATGGCAGGGCAATGAGCAGTTCTTC.

This clone was seen a handful of times. V and J are TRBV7-2 and TRBJ2-3, with D tentatively TRBD2 (5 bases). V lost 2 bases, J lost 5 bases, and 14 bases lay in between. This CDR3 has 15 residues. Germline V gene lookup returns CDR1 SGHTA and CDR2 FQGNSA. CDR3 protein: CASSLLASEEDTQYF. CDR3 DNA: TGTGCCAGCAGCTTATTGGCATCGGAGGAAGATACGCAGTATTTT.

The chain uses TRBV10-3 and TRBJ1-4, with 9 bases matching TRBD1. The CDR3 runs 22 residues. Per the germline V gene, CDR1 is ENHRY and CDR2 is SYGVKD. V was clipped by 3 bases and J by 7 bases; unmatched bases: 27. In nucleotides, the CDR3 is TGTGCCATCAGTGAAGTCGGAGTTAAACCGGGACAGGGAGGGTCGCTTGCTGAAAAACTGTTTTTT. It translates to CAISEVGVKPGQGGSLAEKLFF.